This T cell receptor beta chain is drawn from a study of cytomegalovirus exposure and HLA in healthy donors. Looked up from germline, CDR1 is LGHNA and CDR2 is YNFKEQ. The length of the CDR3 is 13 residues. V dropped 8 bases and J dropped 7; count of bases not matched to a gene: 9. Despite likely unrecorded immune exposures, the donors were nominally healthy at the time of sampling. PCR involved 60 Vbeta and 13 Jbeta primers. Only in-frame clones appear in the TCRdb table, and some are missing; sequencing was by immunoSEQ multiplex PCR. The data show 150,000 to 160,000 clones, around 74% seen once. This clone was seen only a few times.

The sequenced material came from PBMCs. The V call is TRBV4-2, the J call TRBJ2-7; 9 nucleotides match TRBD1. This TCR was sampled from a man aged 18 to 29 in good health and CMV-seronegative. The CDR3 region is CASRGTGPIEQYF. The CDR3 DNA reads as TGTGCCAGCCGGGGGACAGGGCCCATTGAGCAGTACTTC.